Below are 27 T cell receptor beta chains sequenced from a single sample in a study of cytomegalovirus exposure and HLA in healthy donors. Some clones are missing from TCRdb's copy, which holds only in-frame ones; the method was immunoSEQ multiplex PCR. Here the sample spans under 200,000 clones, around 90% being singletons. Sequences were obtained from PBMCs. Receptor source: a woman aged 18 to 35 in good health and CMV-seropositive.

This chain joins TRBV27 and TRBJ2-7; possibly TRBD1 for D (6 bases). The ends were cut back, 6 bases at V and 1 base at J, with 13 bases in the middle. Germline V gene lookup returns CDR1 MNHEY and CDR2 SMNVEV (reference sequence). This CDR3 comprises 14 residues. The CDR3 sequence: CASRDNRVSYEQYF. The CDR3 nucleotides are TGTGCCAGCAGGGATAACAGGGTTTCCTACGAGCAGTACTTC.

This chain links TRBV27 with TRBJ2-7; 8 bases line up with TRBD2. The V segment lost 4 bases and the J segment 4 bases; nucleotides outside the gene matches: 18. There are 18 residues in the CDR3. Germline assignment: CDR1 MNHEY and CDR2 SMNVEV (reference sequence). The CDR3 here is CASSWSWTSTGVVYEQYF. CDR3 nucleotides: TGTGCCAGCAGTTGGTCTTGGACTAGCACGGGTGTTGTGTACGAGCAGTACTTC.

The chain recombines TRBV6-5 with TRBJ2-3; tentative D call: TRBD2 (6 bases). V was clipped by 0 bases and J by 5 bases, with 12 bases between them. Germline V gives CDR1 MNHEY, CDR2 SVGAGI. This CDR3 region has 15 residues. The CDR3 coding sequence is TGTGCCAGCAGTTACTCGATGTCGGGAGTAGATACGCAGTATTTT. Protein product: CASSYSMSGVDTQYF.

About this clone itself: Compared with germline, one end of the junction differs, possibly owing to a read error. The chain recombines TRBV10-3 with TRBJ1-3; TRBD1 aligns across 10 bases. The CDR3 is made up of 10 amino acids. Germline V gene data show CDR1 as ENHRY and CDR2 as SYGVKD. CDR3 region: CAIGQGGANF. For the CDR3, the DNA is TGTGCCATCGGACAGGGGGGCGCAAATTTT.

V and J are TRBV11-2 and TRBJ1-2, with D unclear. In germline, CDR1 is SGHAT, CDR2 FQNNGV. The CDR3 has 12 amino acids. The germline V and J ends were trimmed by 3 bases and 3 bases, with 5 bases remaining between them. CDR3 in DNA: TGTGCCAGCAGCTTCCCAGACTATGGCTACACCTTC. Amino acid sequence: CASSFPDYGYTF. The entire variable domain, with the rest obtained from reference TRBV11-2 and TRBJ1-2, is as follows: EAGVAQSPRYKIIEKRQSVAFWCNPISGHATLYWYQQILGQGPKLLIQFQNNGVVDDSQLPKDRFSAERLKGVDSTLKIQPAKLEDSAVYLCASSFPDYGYTFGSGTRLTVV.

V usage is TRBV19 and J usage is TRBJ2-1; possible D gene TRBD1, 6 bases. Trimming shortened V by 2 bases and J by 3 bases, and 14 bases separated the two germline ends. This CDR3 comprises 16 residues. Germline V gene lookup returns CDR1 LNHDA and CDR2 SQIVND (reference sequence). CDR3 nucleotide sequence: TGTGCCAGTAGTATAAAGTCAGGGGAATTCTACAATGAGCAGTTCTTC. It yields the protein CASSIKSGEFYNEQFF.

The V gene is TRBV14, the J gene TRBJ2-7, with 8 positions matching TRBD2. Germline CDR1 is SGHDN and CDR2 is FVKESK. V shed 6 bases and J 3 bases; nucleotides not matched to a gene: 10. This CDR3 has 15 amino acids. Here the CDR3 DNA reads TGTGCCAGCAGTCGAATAGCGGGGAACTACTACGAGCAGTACTTC. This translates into CASSRIAGNYYEQYF. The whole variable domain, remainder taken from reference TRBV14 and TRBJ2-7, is EAGVTQFPSHSVIEKGQTVTLRCDPISGHDNLYWYRRVMGKEIKFLLHFVKESKQDESGMPNNRFLAERTGGTYSTLKVQPAELEDSGVYFCASSRIAGNYYEQYFGPGTRLTVT.

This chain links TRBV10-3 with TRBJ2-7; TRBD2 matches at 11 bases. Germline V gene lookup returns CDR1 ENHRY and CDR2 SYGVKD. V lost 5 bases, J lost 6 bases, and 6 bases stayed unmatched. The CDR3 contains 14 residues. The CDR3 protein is CAISNSGRAGEQYF. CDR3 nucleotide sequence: TGTGCCATCAGTAATAGCGGGAGGGCCGGCGAGCAGTACTTC.

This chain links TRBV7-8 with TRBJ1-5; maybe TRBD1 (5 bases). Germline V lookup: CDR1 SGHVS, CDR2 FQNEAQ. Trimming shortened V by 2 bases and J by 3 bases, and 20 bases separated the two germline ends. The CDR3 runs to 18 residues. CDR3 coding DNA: TGTGCCAGCAGCTTAATATTAGGGGCAGGAGGGGCCAATCAGCCCCAGCATTTT. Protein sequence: CASSLILGAGGANQPQHF.

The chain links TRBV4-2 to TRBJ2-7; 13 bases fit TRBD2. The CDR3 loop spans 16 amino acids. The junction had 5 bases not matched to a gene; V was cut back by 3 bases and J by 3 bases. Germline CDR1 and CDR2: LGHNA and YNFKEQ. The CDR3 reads CASSQGLAGIYYEQYF. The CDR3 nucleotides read TGTGCCAGCAGCCAGGGACTAGCGGGGATATACTACGAGCAGTACTTC.

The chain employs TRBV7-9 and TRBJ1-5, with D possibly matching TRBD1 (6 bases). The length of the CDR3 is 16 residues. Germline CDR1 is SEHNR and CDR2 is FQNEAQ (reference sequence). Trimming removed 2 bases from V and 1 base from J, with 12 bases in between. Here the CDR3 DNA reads TGTGCCAGCAGCTTATCTGGGCAGGGGAGCAATCAGCCCCAGCATTTT. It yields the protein CASSLSGQGSNQPQHF. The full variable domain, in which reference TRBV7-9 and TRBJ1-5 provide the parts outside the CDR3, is DTGVSQNPRHKITKRGQNVTFRCDPISEHNRLYWYRQTLGQGPEFLTYFQNEAQLEKSRLLSDRFSAERPKGSFSTLEIQRTEQGDSAMYLCASSLSGQGSNQPQHFGDGTRLSIL.

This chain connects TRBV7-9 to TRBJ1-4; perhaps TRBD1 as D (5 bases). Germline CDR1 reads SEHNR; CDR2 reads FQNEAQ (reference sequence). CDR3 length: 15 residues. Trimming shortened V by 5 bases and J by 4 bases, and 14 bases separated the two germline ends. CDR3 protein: CASSEGAAHNEKLFF. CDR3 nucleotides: TGTGCCAGCAGCGAAGGGGCAGCCCATAATGAAAAACTGTTTTTT.

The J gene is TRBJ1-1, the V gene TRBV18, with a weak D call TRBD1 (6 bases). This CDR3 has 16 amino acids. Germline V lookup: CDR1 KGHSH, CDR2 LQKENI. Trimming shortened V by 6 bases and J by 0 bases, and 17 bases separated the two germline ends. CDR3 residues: CASSPRGGSMNTEAFF. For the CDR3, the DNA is TGTGCCAGCTCCCCGAGGGGGGGGAGTATGAACACTGAAGCTTTCTTT.

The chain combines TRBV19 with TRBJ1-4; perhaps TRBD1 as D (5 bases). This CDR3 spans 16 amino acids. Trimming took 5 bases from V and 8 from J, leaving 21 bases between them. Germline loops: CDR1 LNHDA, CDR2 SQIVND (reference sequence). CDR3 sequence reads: CASSRITGNPWEKLFF. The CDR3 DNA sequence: TGTGCCAGTAGTCGGATAACAGGCAACCCTTGGGAAAAACTGTTTTTT.

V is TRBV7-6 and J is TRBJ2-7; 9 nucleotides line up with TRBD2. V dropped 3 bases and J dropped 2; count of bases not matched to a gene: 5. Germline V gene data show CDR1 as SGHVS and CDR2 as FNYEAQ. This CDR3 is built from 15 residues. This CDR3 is CASSFRAGGPYEQYF. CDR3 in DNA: TGTGCCAGCAGCTTCCGAGCGGGGGGCCCCTACGAGCAGTACTTC.

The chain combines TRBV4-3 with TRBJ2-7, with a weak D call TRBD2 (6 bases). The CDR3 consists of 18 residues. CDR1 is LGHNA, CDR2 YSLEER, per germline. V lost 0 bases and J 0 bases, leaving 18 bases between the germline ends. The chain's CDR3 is CASSQDSVWGGNSYEQYF. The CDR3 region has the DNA TGCGCCAGCAGCCAAGATTCGGTTTGGGGCGGGAACTCCTACGAGCAGTACTTC.

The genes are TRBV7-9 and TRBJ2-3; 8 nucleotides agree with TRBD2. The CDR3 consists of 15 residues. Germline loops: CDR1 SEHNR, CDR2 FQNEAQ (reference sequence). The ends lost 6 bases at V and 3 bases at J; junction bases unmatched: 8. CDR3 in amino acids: CASRDSGRRTDTQYF. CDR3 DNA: TGTGCCAGCAGAGACAGCGGGAGACGAACAGATACGCAGTATTTT.

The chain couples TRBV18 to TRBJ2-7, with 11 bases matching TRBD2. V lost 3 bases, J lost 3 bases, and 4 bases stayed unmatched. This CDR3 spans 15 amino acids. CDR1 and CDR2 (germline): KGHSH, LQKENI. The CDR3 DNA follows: TGTGCCAGCTCACCGATAGCGGGAGGGCGCTACGAGCAGTACTTC. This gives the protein CASSPIAGGRYEQYF.

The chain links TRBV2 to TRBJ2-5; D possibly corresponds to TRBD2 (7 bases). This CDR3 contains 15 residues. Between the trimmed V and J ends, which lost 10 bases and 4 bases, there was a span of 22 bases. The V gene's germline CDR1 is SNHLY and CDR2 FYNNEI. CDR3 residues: CATVLGGAGAETQYF. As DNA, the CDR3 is TGTGCCACCGTTCTAGGGGGGGCCGGGGCAGAGACCCAGTACTTC. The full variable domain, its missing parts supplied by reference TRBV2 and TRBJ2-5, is EPEVTQTPSHQVTQMGQEVILRCVPISNHLYFYWYRQILGQKVEFLVSFYNNEISEKSEIFDDQFSVERPDGSNFTLKIRSTKLEDSAMYFCATVLGGAGAETQYFGPGTRLLVL.

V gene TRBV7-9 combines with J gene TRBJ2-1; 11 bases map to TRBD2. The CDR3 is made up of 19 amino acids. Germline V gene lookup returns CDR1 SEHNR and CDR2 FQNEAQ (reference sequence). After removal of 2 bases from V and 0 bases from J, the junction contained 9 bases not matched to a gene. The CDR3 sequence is CASSLRRKTSGDSYNEQFF. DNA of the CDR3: TGTGCCAGCAGCTTACGAAGAAAGACTAGCGGGGACTCCTACAATGAGCAGTTCTTC.

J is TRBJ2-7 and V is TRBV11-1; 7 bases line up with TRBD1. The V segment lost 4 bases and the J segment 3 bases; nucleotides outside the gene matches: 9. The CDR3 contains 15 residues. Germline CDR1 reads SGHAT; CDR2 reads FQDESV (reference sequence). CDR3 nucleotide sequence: TGTGCCAGCAGCTCGAGACCGACAGGGAACTACGAGCAGTACTTC. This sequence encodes CASSSRPTGNYEQYF.

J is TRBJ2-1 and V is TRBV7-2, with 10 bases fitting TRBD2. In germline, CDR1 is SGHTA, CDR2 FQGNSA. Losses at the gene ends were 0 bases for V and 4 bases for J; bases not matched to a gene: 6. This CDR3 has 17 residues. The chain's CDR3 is CASSLARLAGAYNEQFF. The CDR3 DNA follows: TGTGCCAGCAGCTTAGCGAGGCTAGCGGGGGCTTACAATGAGCAGTTCTTC.

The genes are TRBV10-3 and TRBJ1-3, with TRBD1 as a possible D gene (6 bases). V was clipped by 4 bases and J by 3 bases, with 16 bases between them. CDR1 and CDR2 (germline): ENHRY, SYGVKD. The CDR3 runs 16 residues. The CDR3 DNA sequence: TGTGCCATCAGTGGGGAGCGGGGGGCGATTGGAAACACCATATATTTT. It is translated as CAISGERGAIGNTIYF.

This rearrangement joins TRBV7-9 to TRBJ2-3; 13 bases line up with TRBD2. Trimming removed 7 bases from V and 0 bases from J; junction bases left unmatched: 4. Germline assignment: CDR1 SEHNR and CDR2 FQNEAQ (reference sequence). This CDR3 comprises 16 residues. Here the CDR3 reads CASKPGLAGSTDTQYF. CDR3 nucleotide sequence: TGTGCCAGCAAACCGGGACTAGCGGGGAGCACAGATACGCAGTATTTT.

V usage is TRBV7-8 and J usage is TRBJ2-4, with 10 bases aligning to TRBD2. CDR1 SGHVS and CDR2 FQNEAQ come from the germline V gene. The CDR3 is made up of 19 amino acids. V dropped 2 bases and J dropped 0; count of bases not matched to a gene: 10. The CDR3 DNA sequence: TGTGCCAGCAGCTTATTCGCTAGCGGGAGTTTGACAGCCAAAAACATTCAGTACTTC. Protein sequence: CASSLFASGSLTAKNIQYF.

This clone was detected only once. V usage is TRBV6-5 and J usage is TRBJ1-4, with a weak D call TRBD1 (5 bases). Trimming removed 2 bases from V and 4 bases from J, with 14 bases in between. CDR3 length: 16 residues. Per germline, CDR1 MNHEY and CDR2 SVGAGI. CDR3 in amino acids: CASSYRVRRGNEKLFF. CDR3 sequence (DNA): TGTGCCAGCAGTTACAGGGTCCGGAGGGGTAATGAAAAACTGTTTTTT.

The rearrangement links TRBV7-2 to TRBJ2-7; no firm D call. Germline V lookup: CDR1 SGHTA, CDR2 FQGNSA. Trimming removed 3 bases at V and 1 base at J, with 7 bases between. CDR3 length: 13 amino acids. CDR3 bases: TGTGCCAGCAGCTTCGGGTTTTCCTACGAGCAGTACTTC. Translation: CASSFGFSYEQYF. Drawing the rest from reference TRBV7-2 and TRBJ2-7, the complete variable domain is GAGVSQSPSNKVTEKGKDVELRCDPISGHTALYWYRQSLGQGLEFLIYFQGNSAPDKSGLPSDRFSAERTGGSVSTLTIQRTQQEDSAVYLCASSFGFSYEQYFGPGTRLTVT.